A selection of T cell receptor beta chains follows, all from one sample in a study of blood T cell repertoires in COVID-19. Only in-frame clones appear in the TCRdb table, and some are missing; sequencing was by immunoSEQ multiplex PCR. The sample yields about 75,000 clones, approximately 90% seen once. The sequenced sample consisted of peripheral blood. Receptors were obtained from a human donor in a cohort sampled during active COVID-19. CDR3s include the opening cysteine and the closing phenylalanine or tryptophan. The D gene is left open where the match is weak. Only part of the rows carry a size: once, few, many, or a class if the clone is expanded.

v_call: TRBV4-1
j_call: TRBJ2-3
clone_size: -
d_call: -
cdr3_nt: TGCGCCAGCAGCCAAAGGGGACTGCGCACAGATACGCAGTATTTT
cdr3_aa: CASSQRGLRTDTQYF

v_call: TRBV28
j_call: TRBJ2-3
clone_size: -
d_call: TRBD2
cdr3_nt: TGTGCCAGCAGTTTACTAGCGGGAGGGCCTCGCACAGATACGCAGTATTTT
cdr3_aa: CASSLLAGGPRTDTQYF

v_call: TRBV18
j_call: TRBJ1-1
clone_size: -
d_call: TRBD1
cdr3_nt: TGTGCCAGCTCACCCGGGACAGGGGGTCGGAACACTGAAGCTTTCTTT
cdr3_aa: CASSPGTGGRNTEAFF

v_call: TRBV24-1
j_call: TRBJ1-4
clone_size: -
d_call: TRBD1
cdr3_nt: TGTGCCACCAGTGACTCCGGACAGGGAGGGTATGAAAAACTGTTTTTT
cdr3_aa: CATSDSGQGGYEKLFF

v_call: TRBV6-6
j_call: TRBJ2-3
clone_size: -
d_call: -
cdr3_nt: TGTGCCAGCAGTTACGGCGGGGGCCTCATTTATACGCAGTATTTT
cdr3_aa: CASSYGGGLIYTQYF

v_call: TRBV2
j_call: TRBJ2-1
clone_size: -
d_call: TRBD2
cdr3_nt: TGTGCCAGCAGCGCCGGGACTAGCATCAGTGAGCAGTTCTTC
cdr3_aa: CASSAGTSISEQFF

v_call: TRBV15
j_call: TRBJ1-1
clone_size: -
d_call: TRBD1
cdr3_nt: TGTGCCACCAGCAGCGACAGGGTCAACACTGAAGCTTTCTTT
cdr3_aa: CATSSDRVNTEAFF

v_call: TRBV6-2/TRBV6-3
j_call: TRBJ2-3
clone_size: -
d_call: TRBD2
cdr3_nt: TGTGCCAGCAGCCCTCGACTAGCGGGGAGCGATACGCAGTATTTT
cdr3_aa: CASSPRLAGSDTQYF

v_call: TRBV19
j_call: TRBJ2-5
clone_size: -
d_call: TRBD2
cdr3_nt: TGTGCCAGTAGTAGGCGGGGGGTCGGGGAGACCCAGTACTTC
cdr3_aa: CASSRRGVGETQYF

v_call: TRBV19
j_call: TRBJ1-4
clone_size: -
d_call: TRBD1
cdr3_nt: TGTGCCAGTAGTATCGGACAGGTTATGGGCACTAATGAAAAACTGTTTTTT
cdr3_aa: CASSIGQVMGTNEKLFF

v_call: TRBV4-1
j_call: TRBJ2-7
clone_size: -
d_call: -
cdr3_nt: TGCGCCAGCAGCCAAGGATTGGGGTGGGGCCAGGCACTCTCCTACGAGCAGTACTTC
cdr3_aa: CASSQGLGWGQALSYEQYF

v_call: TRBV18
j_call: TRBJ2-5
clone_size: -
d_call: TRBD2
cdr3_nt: TGTGCCAGCTCACCCCTAGCGGGGACCCAAGAGACCCAGTACTTC
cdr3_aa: CASSPLAGTQETQYF

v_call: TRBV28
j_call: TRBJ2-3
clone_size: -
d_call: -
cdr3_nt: TGTGCCAGCAGTTCCCCCACAGGGAATACGCAGTATTTT
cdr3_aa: CASSSPTGNTQYF

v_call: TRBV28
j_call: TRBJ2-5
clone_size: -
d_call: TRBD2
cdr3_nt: TGTGCCAGCAGGGGGGGGGAGACCCAGTACTTC
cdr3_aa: CASRGGETQYF

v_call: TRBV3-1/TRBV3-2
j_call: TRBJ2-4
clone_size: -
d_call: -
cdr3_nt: TGTGCCAGCAGTTCCGGAGCCAAAAACATTCAGTACTTC
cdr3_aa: CASSSGAKNIQYF

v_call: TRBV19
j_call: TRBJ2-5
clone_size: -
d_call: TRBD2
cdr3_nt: TGTGCCAGTAGTCTGCGGACTAGCGGGAGGATTAGCGGAGAGACCCAGTACTTC
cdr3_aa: CASSLRTSGRISGETQYF

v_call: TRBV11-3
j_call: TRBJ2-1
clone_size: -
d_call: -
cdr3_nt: TGTGCCAGCAGCTTGGCAGACTACAATGAGCAGTTCTTC
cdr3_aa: CASSLADYNEQFF

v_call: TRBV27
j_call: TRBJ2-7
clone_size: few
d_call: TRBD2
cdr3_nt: TGTGCCAGCAGTCTAGCGGGAGCATCCTACGAGCAGTACTTC
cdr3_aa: CASSLAGASYEQYF

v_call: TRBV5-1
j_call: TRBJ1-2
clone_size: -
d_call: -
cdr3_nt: TGCGCCAGCAGCTTGGCCGGGGATGGCTACACCTTC
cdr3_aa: CASSLAGDGYTF

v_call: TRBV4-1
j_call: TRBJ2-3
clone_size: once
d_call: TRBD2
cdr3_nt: TGCGCCAGCAGCACGGGCGCGGGGGGCACAGATACGCAGTATTTT
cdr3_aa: CASSTGAGGTDTQYF

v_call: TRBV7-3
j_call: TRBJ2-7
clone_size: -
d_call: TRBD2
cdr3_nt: TGTGCCAGCAGCCCCCGGACTAGCGGCCCCTACGAGCAGTACTTC
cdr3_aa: CASSPRTSGPYEQYF

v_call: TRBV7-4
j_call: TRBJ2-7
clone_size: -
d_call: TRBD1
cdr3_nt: TGTGCCAGCAGCCAACCGGGACAGGGGCGGGAGGAGCAGTACTTC
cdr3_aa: CASSQPGQGREEQYF

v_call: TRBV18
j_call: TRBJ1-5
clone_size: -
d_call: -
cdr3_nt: TGTGCCAGCTCACCACCCAGGTACACGGCTAATCAGCCCCAGCATTTT
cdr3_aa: CASSPPRYTANQPQHF

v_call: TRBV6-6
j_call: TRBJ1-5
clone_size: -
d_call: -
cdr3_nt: TGTGCCAGCAGCCCGACAGACAATCAGCCCCAGCATTTT
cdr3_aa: CASSPTDNQPQHF

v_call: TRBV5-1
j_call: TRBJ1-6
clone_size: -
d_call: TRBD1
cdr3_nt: TGCGCCAGCACCCCGGGACAGAATAATTCACCCCTCCACTTT
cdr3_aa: CASTPGQNNSPLHF

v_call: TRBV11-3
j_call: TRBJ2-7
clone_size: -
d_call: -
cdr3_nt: TGTGCCAGCAGCGGGGACTCTAAGGAGCAGTACTTC
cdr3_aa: CASSGDSKEQYF

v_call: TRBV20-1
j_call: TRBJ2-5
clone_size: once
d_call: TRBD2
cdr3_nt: TGCAGTGCTAGTCTAGCGGGAGGTCAGGAGACCCAGTACTTC
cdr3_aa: CSASLAGGQETQYF

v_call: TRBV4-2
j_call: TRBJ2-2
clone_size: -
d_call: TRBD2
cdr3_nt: TGTGCCAGCAGCCAAGATTGGACGGGAGGTTTCACCGGGGAGCTGTTTTTT
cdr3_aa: CASSQDWTGGFTGELFF

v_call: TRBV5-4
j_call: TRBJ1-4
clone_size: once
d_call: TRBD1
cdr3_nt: TGTGCCAGCAGCTTGGGGAGCCCGGGACAGATCAATGAAAAACTGTTTTTT
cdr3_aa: CASSLGSPGQINEKLFF

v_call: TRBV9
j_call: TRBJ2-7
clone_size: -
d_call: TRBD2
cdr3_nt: TGTGCCAGCAGCGTAGGGGGAGCTAGCGGCTACGAGCAGTACTTC
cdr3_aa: CASSVGGASGYEQYF

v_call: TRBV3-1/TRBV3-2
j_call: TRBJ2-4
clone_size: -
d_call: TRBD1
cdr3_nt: TGTGCCAGCAGCCTCAGGGGGGCCAAAAACATTCAGTACTTC
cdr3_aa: CASSLRGAKNIQYF

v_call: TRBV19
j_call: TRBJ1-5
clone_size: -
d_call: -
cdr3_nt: TGTGCCAGTAGTATAACCGGGTTGGGTCAGCCCCAGCATTTT
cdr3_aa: CASSITGLGQPQHF

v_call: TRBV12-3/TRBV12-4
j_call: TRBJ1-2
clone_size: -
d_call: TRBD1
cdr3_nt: TGTGCCAGCAGGACAGGGGCGAGGAAGAGCTACACCTTC
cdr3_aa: CASRTGARKSYTF

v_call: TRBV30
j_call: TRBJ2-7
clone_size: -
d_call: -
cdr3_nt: TGTGCCTGGAGTGTACTGATGGCAGCGGGCTTCGAGCAGTACTTC
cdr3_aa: CAWSVLMAAGFEQYF

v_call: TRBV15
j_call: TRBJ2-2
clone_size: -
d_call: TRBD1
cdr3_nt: TGTGCCACCAGCACCAGGGGGACGAGGCGGGAGCTGTTTTTT
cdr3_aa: CATSTRGTRRELFF

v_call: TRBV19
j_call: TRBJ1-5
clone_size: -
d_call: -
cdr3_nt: TGTGCCAGTAGTCCGGACAGCATAAAACAGCCCCAGCATTTT
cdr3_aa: CASSPDSIKQPQHF

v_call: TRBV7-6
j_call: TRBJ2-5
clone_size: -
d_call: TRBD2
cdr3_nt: TGTGCCAGCAGCTTATCGGCTAGCGGGGCACAAGAGACCCAGTACTTC
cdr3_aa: CASSLSASGAQETQYF

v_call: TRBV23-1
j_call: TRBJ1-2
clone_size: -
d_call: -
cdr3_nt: TGCGCCAGCAGTCAACATTCTTGCTCCGGGTATGGCTACACCTTC
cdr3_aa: CASSQHSCSGYGYTF

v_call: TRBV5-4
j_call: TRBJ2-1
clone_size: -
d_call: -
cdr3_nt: TGTGCCAGCAGCTTGGGTTCCTCTGGGGGGTACAATGAGCAGTTCTTC
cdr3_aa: CASSLGSSGGYNEQFF

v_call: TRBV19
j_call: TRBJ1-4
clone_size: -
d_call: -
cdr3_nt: TGTGCCAGTAGTATGGGTCGGGGGGGCAATGAGGAAAAACTGTTTTTT
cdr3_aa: CASSMGRGGNEEKLFF

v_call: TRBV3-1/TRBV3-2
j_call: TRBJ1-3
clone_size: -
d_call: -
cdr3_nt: TGTGCCAGCAGTGAAACAGGTTACTCTGGAAACACCATATATTTT
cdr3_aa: CASSETGYSGNTIYF

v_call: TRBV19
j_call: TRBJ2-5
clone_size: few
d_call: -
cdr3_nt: TGTGCCAGTAGTATAGGTAGCGGAGAGACCCAGTACTTC
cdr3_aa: CASSIGSGETQYF

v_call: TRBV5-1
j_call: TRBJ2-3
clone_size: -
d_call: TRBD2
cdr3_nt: TGCGCCAGCAGCTTGGGACTAGCGGGAGTAGATACGCAGTATTTT
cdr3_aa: CASSLGLAGVDTQYF